The subject of this entry is one TCR beta chain. Its target is not known. Among all donors, each was a healthy Caucasian. This entry belongs to a study of identical twins. Study observations and caveats: Within cord blood, abundant beta clonotypes carried fewer insertions, but memory repertoires showed no such trend.

TCRdb passed the 5' RACE reads through MiXCR, listing each CDR3 protein once. The table includes approximately 210,000 distinct CDR3 sequences, around 15% detected once. CDR1 and CDR2 (germline): MNHEY, SMNVEV (reference sequence). V was clipped by 4 bases and J by 6 bases, with 7 bases between them. The CDR3 is made up of 11 amino acids. These data also formed part of another study, on T cells expressing NK-cell markers. This second study says: Uncertainty persisted over the HCMV specificity of expanded NKG2C+ T cell clones.

The clonotype originates from a young woman in good health. Sequencing input: CD8+ T cells sorted from blood. This chain connects TRBV27 to TRBJ2-7, with D possibly being TRBD1 (5 bases). The CDR3 region is CASSYQGEQYF. The DNA of the CDR3 is TGTGCCAGCAGTTATCAGGGCGAGCAGTACTTC.